This TCR beta chain originates from a study of T cells in Graves' hyperthyroidism and ophthalmopathy. Trimming took 3 bases from V and 8 from J, leaving 14 bases between them. CDR1 LNHDA and CDR2 SQIVND come from the germline V gene (reference sequence). The CDR3 is 14 amino acids. TCR beta CDR3 regions were amplified from RNA transcripts. HTBI primers were employed in a first-round RT-PCR of the TCR CDR3. TCRdb recomputed calls from the multiplex PCR reads with MiXCR, one row per CDR3 protein. The table includes fewer than 200,000 distinct CDR3 sequences, about 9.4% detected once. This clonotype occurred many times.

The sequencing input was blood. V and J are TRBV19 and TRBJ1-5; D not resolved. The sequence was collected from a woman younger than 30 with Graves' hyperthyroidism that later progressed to Graves' ophthalmopathy. This CDR3 reads CASSISEGSEPQHF. The CDR3 nucleotides are TGTGCCAGTAGTATCAGCGAGGGCTCTGAGCCCCAGCATTTT.